This T cell receptor beta chain originates from a study of identical twins. Only a few counts were recorded for this clonotype. CDR1 and CDR2 from the germline V gene are SGHKS and YYEKEE (reference sequence). V was pared by 4 bases and J by 4 bases, with 18 bases between. This CDR3 contains 16 residues. One entry per CDR3 protein results from TCRdb running MiXCR on the 5' RACE reads. Of 250,000 to 300,000 distinct CDR3 sequences listed, 8% to 9.5% were seen once; the top ten hold approximately 6.6%. These same data were also listed under a study on yellow fever vaccine responses in identical twins.

The sequence came from a woman in her late teens or twenties in good health. The sample comprised CD8+ T cells sorted from blood. The V gene is TRBV5-5, the J gene TRBJ2-1; D gene ambiguous. CDR3 sequence (DNA): TGTGCCAGCAGCGATGAATCCGGTACCCCGTACAATGAGCAGTTCTTC. Encoded protein: CASSDESGTPYNEQFF.